This T cell receptor beta chain came from a study of T cell responses to AZD1222 COVID-19 vaccine. General study findings and limits: The study found Spike-specific TCR breadth and depth rose after two AZD1222 doses.

With regard to this clone: Its antigen is still unknown.

The CDR3 length is 14 residues. Germline trimming cut 5 bases from V and 5 bases from J; bases unmatched to any gene: 7. Germline lookup yields CDR1 SGHTA and CDR2 FQGTGA. The table came from immunoSEQ multiplex PCR; TCRdb's copy has only in-frame clones and leaves some out. The table has over 100,000 clones, around nine tenths seen once. This chain uses TRBV7-3 with TRBJ2-3; 7 bases match TRBD1. This TCR came from an adult in good health. The starting material was peripheral blood, obtained on day 0 of AZD1222 vaccination. The chain's CDR3 is CASSLRGLGDTQYF. The CDR3 coding sequence is TGTGCCAGCAGCCTTAGGGGGCTTGGAGATACGCAGTATTTT.